The text below deals with one TCR beta chain. Authors' methods: For nucleated cells, counts were estimated from reference gene primer amplification. TCRdb's copy holds only in-frame clones and misses some; the assay was immunoSEQ multiplex PCR. Clone size and V and J calls were adopted from that table, with D and trimming inferred from the DNA. The sample contains roughly 66,000 clones, around 90% of which appear only once. This sample is part of a study of blood T cell repertoires in COVID-19. Study as a whole: Samples taken during acute and convalescent COVID-19 were collected in the United States, Italy and Spain. T cells, B-cell-depleted T cells, or PBMCs supplied cDNA or gDNA.

The TCR comes from a human donor in a cohort sampled during active COVID-19. What was sequenced was peripheral blood.

The DNA of the CDR3 is TGTGCCAGCAGCAAAACGGGAGGACGGAACACTGAAGCTTTCTTT. This gives the protein CASSKTGGRNTEAFF. The rearrangement uses TRBV7-2 and TRBJ1-1; no firm D call. The germline V gene encodes CDR1 SGHTA and CDR2 FQGNSA. V was pared by 5 bases and J by 1 base, with 14 bases between. The CDR3 loop spans 15 amino acids. Full variable domain (rest looked up from reference TRBV7-2 and TRBJ1-1): GAGVSQSPSNKVTEKGKDVELRCDPISGHTALYWYRQSLGQGLEFLIYFQGNSAPDKSGLPSDRFSAERTGGSVSTLTIQRTQQEDSAVYLCASSKTGGRNTEAFFGQGTRLTVV.